These 10 T cell receptor beta chains share one sample of origin, sequenced in a study of Ad26.COV2.S vaccination and SARS-CoV-2 variants. The protocol was immunoSEQ multiplex PCR, while the TCRdb copy is restricted to in-frame clones and leaves out a portion. This sample carries over 200,000 clones, approximately 90% of them seen once, and the ten largest clones take roughly a tenth. Treatment reported: some 20 received Ad26.COV2.S at low or high dose, single or two shots; 5 received placebo; per-sample allocation not given. On day 63 after the first injection, vaccine and placebo recipients gave samples. The source material was peripheral blood, sampled in a trial of Ad26.COV2.S vaccine versus placebo. The source is a person between 18 and 60 years old who received the Ad26.COV2.S COVID-19 vaccine or a placebo.

The CDR3, as DNA: TGTGCCAGCAGCAACCCTTGGGACGTAGGTAATCAGCCCCAGCATTTT. It yields the protein CASSNPWDVGNQPQHF. The J gene is TRBJ1-5, the V gene TRBV6-6, with D maybe TRBD1 (5 bases). The CDR3 is 16 residues long. CDR1 and CDR2 (germline): MNHNY, SVGAGI (reference sequence). V lost 6 bases, J lost 4 bases, and 19 bases lay in between.

The count of this clone is one. This chain links TRBV15 with TRBJ2-7; a possible D gene is TRBD2 (5 bases). Germline V gene lookup returns CDR1 LNHNV and CDR2 YYDKDF (reference sequence). Trimming removed 0 bases at V and 0 bases at J, with 12 bases between. CDR3 length: 16 amino acids. CDR3 sequence (DNA): TGTGCCACCAGCAGAGAACGCGCGGGCGTCTCCTACGAGCAGTACTTC. Translation gives CATSRERAGVSYEQYF.

The rearrangement uses TRBV5-1 and TRBJ2-7; 8 nucleotides line up with TRBD1. The trim removed 3 bases at V and 2 bases at J, leaving 7 bases unmatched. Per the germline V gene, CDR1 is SGHRS and CDR2 is YFSETQ. The CDR3 runs 15 residues. The CDR3 coding sequence is TGCGCCAGCAGCTGGACAGGGCGTAGGACCTACGAGCAGTACTTC. Protein product: CASSWTGRRTYEQYF.

The chain links TRBV6-1 to TRBJ1-2; 8 positions agree with TRBD1. CDR1 is MNHNS, CDR2 SASEGT, per germline. V gave up 3 bases and J gave up 4 bases; unmatched junction bases: 7. This CDR3 region has 15 residues. The CDR3 protein is CASSDAAGGSYGYTF. In DNA, the CDR3 is TGTGCCAGCAGTGATGCCGCAGGGGGCAGCTATGGCTACACCTTC.

This clone has just one count. The chain combines TRBV7-9 with TRBJ1-4; the D is unclear. Germline loops: CDR1 SEHNR, CDR2 FQNEAQ (reference sequence). The CDR3 totals 16 residues. V was clipped by 1 base and J by 7 bases, with 16 bases between them. The CDR3 bases are TGTGCCAGCAGCTTAGAGCTGGCAGTCAGAGGTGAAAAACTGTTTTTT. It encodes CASSLELAVRGEKLFF.

This sequence joins TRBV28 and TRBJ2-7, with D uncertain. CDR1 is MDHEN, CDR2 SYDVKM, per germline. The CDR3 is 13 amino acids. The V end was cut by 6 bases, the J end by 0 bases, with 9 bases between. The CDR3 here is CASSPSPSYEQYF. The CDR3 DNA is TGTGCCAGCAGCCCCTCCCCCTCCTACGAGCAGTACTTC.

The CDR3 protein is CAWAGRGYTF. CDR3 nucleotide sequence: TGTGCCTGGGCAGGGCGGGGCTACACCTTC. The rearrangement links TRBV30 to TRBJ1-2, with D possibly TRBD1 on 5 matching bases. CDR3 length: 10 residues. The V gene lost 5 bases and the J gene lost 8 bases, with 9 bases spanning the gap. The germline gives CDR1 GTSNPN, CDR2 SVGIG (reference sequence).

The chain recombines TRBV28 with TRBJ2-1; no reliable D call. Trimming left V 2 bases short and J 1 base short, with 12 bases between. The CDR3 runs 16 residues. CDR1 is MDHEN, CDR2 SYDVKM, per germline. The CDR3 nucleotides read TGTGCCAGCAGTTTAAATCCCTTAGATTCCTACAATGAGCAGTTCTTC. It is translated as CASSLNPLDSYNEQFF.

The chain links TRBV4-3 to TRBJ2-1; D may match TRBD1 or TRBD2 (7 bases each). Germline loops: CDR1 LGHNA, CDR2 YSLEER. The CDR3 spans 16 residues. The ends were cut back, 4 bases at V and 7 bases at J, with 20 bases in the middle. The CDR3 spells CASSPQGGGSENEQFF. In DNA form, the CDR3 reads TGCGCCAGCAGCCCCCAGGGGGGCGGGAGTGAAAATGAGCAGTTCTTC.

J is TRBJ1-1 and V is TRBV9; the D is unclear. The CDR3 is 15 amino acids. Germline V gives CDR1 SGDLS, CDR2 YYNGEE. V gave up 4 bases and J gave up 1 base, with 14 bases separating them. CDR3 amino acids: CASSPEGYENTEAFF. In DNA form, the CDR3 reads TGTGCCAGCAGCCCGGAAGGTTATGAGAACACTGAAGCTTTCTTT.